The 23 T cell receptor beta chains reported below all come from one sample, sequenced in a study of T cell responses to AZD1222 COVID-19 vaccine. Profiling relied on immunoSEQ multiplex PCR, and the TCRdb table lists in-frame clones only, not all of them. The profile covers 53,000 or so clones, with 80% to 90% appearing a single time and around 7% taken by the ten largest. Specimen: peripheral blood, collected 28 days after the second AZD1222 dose. The origin of the receptors is an adult who received the AZD1222 COVID-19 vaccine.

This clone was recorded once. This chain joins TRBV2 and TRBJ1-6; unclear D gene. This CDR3 spans 14 amino acids. The V and J ends lost 7 bases and 8 bases respectively, with 15 bases between them. The germline gives CDR1 SNHLY, CDR2 FYNNEI. CDR3 bases: TGTGCCAGCACTGTAACGGAAAGGGATTCACCCCTCCACTTT. It yields the protein CASTVTERDSPLHF.

The J gene is TRBJ2-2, the V gene TRBV9; D is ambiguous. Trimming removed 0 bases at V and 5 bases at J, with 8 bases between. The V gene's germline CDR1 is SGDLS and CDR2 YYNGEE. The CDR3 consists of 14 residues. In DNA, the CDR3 is TGTGCCAGCAGCGTAGCCCCTAAGACCGGGGAGCTGTTTTTT. The encoded protein is CASSVAPKTGELFF.

The V and J genes are TRBV28 and TRBJ2-6; no clear D gene. The germline V and J ends were trimmed by 5 bases and 4 bases, with 12 bases remaining between them. This CDR3 is 15 amino acids long. Looked up from germline, CDR1 is MDHEN and CDR2 is SYDVKM. The CDR3 is CASSPRLSGANVLTF. In DNA form, the CDR3 reads TGTGCCAGCAGTCCTCGCCTATCCGGGGCCAACGTCCTGACTTTC.

The V and J genes are TRBV18 and TRBJ1-1; 8 bases agree with TRBD1. Germline values: CDR1 KGHSH, CDR2 LQKENI. The CDR3 has 14 amino acids. The V segment lost 4 bases and the J segment 4 bases; nucleotides outside the gene matches: 5. The CDR3 is CASSRRDRSTEAFF. CDR3 sequence (DNA): TGTGCCAGCTCACGCCGGGACAGGAGCACTGAAGCTTTCTTT. Using reference TRBV18 and TRBJ1-1 for the parts outside the CDR3, the full variable domain is NAGVMQNPRHLVRRRGQEARLRCSPMKGHSHVYWYRQLPEEGLKFMVYLQKENIIDESGMPKERFSAEFPKEGPSILRIQQVVRGDSAAYFCASSRRDRSTEAFFGQGTRLTVV.

The genes are TRBV19 and TRBJ1-4; the D gene is possibly TRBD1 (5 bases). The V end was cut by 10 bases, the J end by 16 bases, with 10 bases between. The length of the CDR3 is 8 residues. Germline V CDR1 and CDR2: LNHDA, SQIVND (reference sequence). The CDR3 DNA sequence: TGTGCCACTAGAGGGGAGTTTTTT. As protein: CATRGEFF.

This clone came up a few times. The V call is TRBV5-1, the J call TRBJ2-5, with 10 positions matching TRBD1. Germline CDR1 reads SGHRS; CDR2 reads YFSETQ. With V trimmed by 4 bases and J by 5 bases, 11 bases remained unmatched. CDR3 length equals 16 residues. In DNA, the CDR3 is TGCGCCAGCAGCAACCTGACAGGGGGCGCGGGGGAGACCCAGTACTTC. This codes for CASSNLTGGAGETQYF. Drawing the rest from reference TRBV5-1 and TRBJ2-5, the complete variable domain is KAGVTQTPRYLIKTRGQQVTLSCSPISGHRSVSWYQQTPGQGLQFLFEYFSETQRNKGNFPGRFSGRQFSNSRSEMNVSTLELGDSALYLCASSNLTGGAGETQYFGPGTRLLVL.

The CDR3, as DNA: TGTGCCAGCAGCTTAGCGGTCGCCATTTATAGCAATCAGCCCCAGCATTTT. It specifies CASSLAVAIYSNQPQHF. The V gene is TRBV7-2, the J gene TRBJ1-5; D ambiguous. The CDR3 length is 17 residues. The V end was cut by 0 bases, the J end by 0 bases, with 12 bases between. Germline loops: CDR1 SGHTA, CDR2 FQGNSA.

This clone was seen only once. V gene TRBV18 combines with J gene TRBJ2-4, with 12 bases fitting TRBD2. J was trimmed by 5 bases and V by 6 bases; bases with no gene match: 5. CDR3 length equals 15 residues. Germline CDR1 and CDR2: KGHSH and LQKENI. Here the CDR3 reads CASSRTSGMENIQYF. CDR3 sequence (DNA): TGTGCCAGCTCCCGGACTAGCGGGATGGAAAACATTCAGTACTTC.

The table lists this clone with a count of one. The V gene is TRBV27, the J gene TRBJ2-5; D is uncertain. The germline V gene has CDR1 MNHEY and CDR2 SMNVEV (reference sequence). V dropped 5 bases and J dropped 5 bases, with 12 bases sitting between them. The CDR3 is made up of 13 amino acids. The CDR3 coding sequence is TGTGCCAGCAGTCCGGAAGGGTACGAGACCCAGTACTTC. It translates to CASSPEGYETQYF.

This rearrangement joins TRBV7-2 to TRBJ2-7, with unresolved D. Deletions cut 1 base from V and 6 bases from J, with 7 bases between. CDR1 is SGHTA and CDR2 is FQGNSA in the germline V gene. The CDR3 has 12 residues. CDR3 in amino acids: CASSLGVGEQYF. The DNA for the CDR3 is TGTGCCAGCAGCTTAGGAGTTGGCGAGCAGTACTTC.

The J gene is TRBJ1-6, the V gene TRBV7-2, with D possibly being TRBD1 (5 bases). The CDR3 runs 16 residues. Germline loops: CDR1 SGHTA, CDR2 FQGNSA. V lost 0 bases, J lost 8 bases, and 14 bases lay in between. The CDR3 DNA sequence: TGTGCCAGCAGCTTAGCGTTAAGGGGCTTTGATTCACCCCTCCACTTT. Translated: CASSLALRGFDSPLHF. The full variable domain, its missing parts supplied by reference TRBV7-2 and TRBJ1-6, is GAGVSQSPSNKVTEKGKDVELRCDPISGHTALYWYRQSLGQGLEFLIYFQGNSAPDKSGLPSDRFSAERTGGSVSTLTIQRTQQEDSAVYLCASSLALRGFDSPLHFGNGTRLTVT.

This rearrangement joins TRBV13 to TRBJ2-7; a weak D match, TRBD2 (6 bases). The CDR3 sequence is 14 residues long. Trimming removed 5 bases from V and 2 bases from J, with 13 bases in between. CDR1 and CDR2 (germline): PRHDT, FYEKMQ (reference sequence). CDR3 nucleotides: TGTGCCAGCAGCCCCCGGACTAACCCCTACGAGCAGTACTTC. Protein sequence: CASSPRTNPYEQYF.

V is TRBV10-2 and J is TRBJ2-7; 7 nucleotides match TRBD1. From germline, CDR1 is WSHSY and CDR2 SAAADI. The CDR3 loop spans 14 amino acids. Losses at the gene ends were 2 bases for V and 5 bases for J; bases not matched to a gene: 6. The CDR3 is CASSEDRARNEQYF. The DNA for the CDR3 is TGCGCCAGCAGTGAGGACAGGGCTAGGAACGAGCAGTACTTC.

This chain uses TRBV2 with TRBJ1-5, with D possibly being TRBD1 (5 bases). The CDR3 consists of 14 residues. Trimming removed 10 bases at V and 7 bases at J, with 20 bases between. Germline CDR1 SNHLY, CDR2 FYNNEI. The CDR3 sequence is CAIRGWREGQPQHF. CDR3 sequence (DNA): TGTGCCATCCGAGGGTGGCGGGAGGGGCAGCCCCAGCATTTT.

J is TRBJ2-2 and V is TRBV28; no clear D. This CDR3 contains 14 residues. V lost 3 bases, J lost 6 bases, and 11 bases lay in between. Looked up from germline, CDR1 is MDHEN and CDR2 is SYDVKM. CDR3 protein: CASSFRSWPGELFF. For the CDR3, the DNA is TGTGCCAGCAGTTTCAGGTCCTGGCCCGGGGAGCTGTTTTTT. The full variable domain, completed using reference TRBV28 and TRBJ2-2, is DVKVTQSSRYLVKRTGEKVFLECVQDMDHENMFWYRQDPGLGLRLIYFSYDVKMKEKGDIPEGYSVSREKKERFSLILESASTNQTSMYLCASSFRSWPGELFFGEGSRLTVL.

The V call is TRBV6-7, the J call TRBJ2-1, with 8 bases fitting TRBD2. TRBV6-7 is labeled an ORF, and its function is uncertain. The CDR3 contains 13 residues. V lost 6 bases, J lost 3 bases, and 1 base stayed unmatched. CDR3 DNA: TGTGCCAGCAGAGCGGGAGACTACAATGAGCAGTTCTTC. This sequence encodes CASRAGDYNEQFF.

V is TRBV19 and J is TRBJ2-1; 9 bases are shared with TRBD2. After removal of 3 bases from V and 5 bases from J, the junction contained 8 bases not matched to a gene. The germline CDR1 and CDR2 sequences are LNHDA and SQIVND (reference sequence). This CDR3 comprises 16 residues. DNA for the CDR3: TGTGCCAGTAGTATGAGCGGGAGGATGAGCGACAATGAGCAGTTCTTC. Protein sequence: CASSMSGRMSDNEQFF.

This clone is a singleton in its sample. The rearrangement uses TRBV5-1 and TRBJ2-1; D not resolved. The CDR3 length is 15 residues. Germline lookup yields CDR1 SGHRS and CDR2 YFSETQ. Trimming took 0 bases from V and 0 from J, leaving 7 bases between them. Here the CDR3 reads CASSLDASSYNEQFF. Written as DNA, the CDR3 is TGCGCCAGCAGCTTGGACGCTAGCTCCTACAATGAGCAGTTCTTC. Full variable domain (missing parts from reference TRBV5-1 and TRBJ2-1): KAGVTQTPRYLIKTRGQQVTLSCSPISGHRSVSWYQQTPGQGLQFLFEYFSETQRNKGNFPGRFSGRQFSNSRSEMNVSTLELGDSALYLCASSLDASSYNEQFFGPGTRLTVL.

J is TRBJ2-1 and V is TRBV9, with TRBD2 as a possible D gene (6 bases). Germline assignment: CDR1 SGDLS and CDR2 YYNGEE. This CDR3 is 12 amino acids long. Trimming shortened V by 4 bases and J by 10 bases, and 12 bases separated the two germline ends. The CDR3: CASSTNRGEQFF. The CDR3 DNA reads TGTGCCAGCAGCACAAACCGGGGGGAGCAGTTCTTC.

The J gene is TRBJ2-5, the V gene TRBV5-1; D is possibly TRBD1 (6 bases). Trimming pared 4 bases from V and 10 bases from J, leaving 17 bases between. From germline, CDR1 is SGHRS and CDR2 YFSETQ. This CDR3 is 13 amino acids long. CDR3 residues: CASSTGQQGNQYF. In DNA form, the CDR3 reads TGCGCCAGCAGCACTGGACAGCAAGGTAACCAGTACTTC.

The rearrangement links TRBV7-2 to TRBJ2-1; D is uncertain. The ends were cut back, 1 base at V and 5 bases at J, with 24 bases in the middle. The CDR3 runs 19 residues. Germline V CDR1 and CDR2: SGHTA, FQGNSA. CDR3 loop: CASSLGNPRGLSPHNEQFF. CDR3 sequence (DNA): TGTGCCAGCAGCTTAGGTAATCCGCGCGGCCTCTCCCCCCACAATGAGCAGTTCTTC.

This sequence joins TRBV7-3 and TRBJ2-2; tentative D call: TRBD2 (5 bases). The CDR3 has 14 amino acids. V lost 4 bases and J 1 base, leaving 7 bases between the germline ends. The V gene's germline CDR1 is SGHTA and CDR2 FQGTGA. The CDR3 is CASSSRGNTGELFF. The DNA of the CDR3 is TGTGCCAGCAGCTCACGGGGGAACACCGGGGAGCTGTTTTTT.

The genes are TRBV7-3 and TRBJ2-7; perhaps TRBD2 as D (5 bases). The germline V gene has CDR1 SGHTA and CDR2 FQGTGA. There are 14 residues in the CDR3. V dropped 5 bases and J dropped 3 bases, with 14 bases sitting between them. The CDR3 bases are TGTGCCAGCAGCGCCGGAGGAACGGACTACGAGCAGTACTTC. Its translation: CASSAGGTDYEQYF.